A selection of T cell receptor beta chains follows, all from one sample in a study of blood T cell repertoires in COVID-19. Assay used: immunoSEQ multiplex PCR; TCRdb lists only in-frame clones, some missing. The sample shows about 140,000 clones, 85% to 90% of them seen only once. The sample was peripheral blood. The receptors originated from a woman aged 55-75 years with active COVID-19. CDR3s include the opening cysteine and the closing phenylalanine or tryptophan. D genes are given only for firm matches. Size tells how often a clone was seen (once, few, many) or the class of an expanded clone, and some rows leave it out.

d_call,clone_size,j_call,v_call,cdr3_aa,cdr3_nt
NA,NA,TRBJ2-2,TRBV3-1/TRBV3-2,CASSRDYTGELFF,TGTGCCAGCAGTCGGGACTACACCGGGGAGCTGTTTTTT
TRBD2,NA,TRBJ2-7,TRBV7-7,CASSMGTSVSYEQYF,TGTGCCAGCAGCATGGGGACTAGCGTCTCCTACGAGCAGTACTTC
NA,NA,TRBJ1-2,TRBV27,CASSSPDKGNYGYTF,TGTGCCAGCAGTTCGCCGGACAAGGGGAACTATGGCTACACCTTC
TRBD2,NA,TRBJ2-2,TRBV9,CASSVASGGNTGELFF,TGTGCCAGCAGCGTAGCTAGCGGGGGGAACACCGGGGAGCTGTTTTTT
NA,NA,TRBJ2-2,TRBV7-3,CASREMQNTGELFF,TGTGCCAGCCGGGAGATGCAGAACACCGGGGAGCTGTTTTTT
TRBD2,once,TRBJ2-3,TRBV9,CASSVGTSGDTQYF,TGTGCCAGCAGCGTAGGGACTAGCGGAGATACGCAGTATTTT
TRBD1,NA,TRBJ2-1,TRBV18,CASSRQTGVTDNEQFF,TGTGCCAGCTCACGCCAGACAGGGGTGACGGACAATGAGCAGTTCTTC
NA,NA,TRBJ2-3,TRBV5-6,CASSFFAGSGTDTQYF,TGTGCCAGCAGCTTTTTTGCGGGAAGTGGAACAGATACGCAGTATTTT
TRBD2,NA,TRBJ2-1,TRBV11-2,CASRGGRRDNEQFF,TGTGCCAGCAGAGGCGGGAGACGGGACAATGAGCAGTTCTTC
NA,few,TRBJ2-4,TRBV7-2,CASSLEGGTLAKNIQYF,TGTGCCAGCAGCTTAGAGGGGGGGACCTTAGCCAAAAACATTCAGTACTTC
TRBD1,NA,TRBJ1-1,TRBV9,CASSADGQVDTEAFF,TGTGCCAGCAGCGCCGACGGACAGGTGGACACTGAAGCTTTCTTT
TRBD2,NA,TRBJ2-1,TRBV6-2/TRBV6-3,CASSYVLAGVLGHNEQFF,TGTGCCAGCAGTTACGTACTAGCGGGAGTATTAGGGCACAATGAGCAGTTCTTC
NA,NA,TRBJ2-2,TRBV18,CASSPLEAYVSGELFF,TGTGCCAGCTCACCACTGGAGGCGTATGTTTCCGGGGAGCTGTTTTTT
NA,NA,TRBJ1-2,TRBV28,CASSRQGLRYGYTF,TGTGCCAGCAGCCGGCAGGGACTACGATATGGCTACACCTTC
NA,NA,TRBJ2-1,TRBV7-2,CASSLRWRRTISYNEQFF,TGTGCCAGCAGCTTAAGATGGAGGAGGACCATATCCTACAATGAGCAGTTCTTC
NA,NA,TRBJ2-5,TRBV18,CASSDRRETQYF,TGTGCCAGCTCTGACAGAAGGGAGACCCAGTACTTC
TRBD1,NA,TRBJ2-7,TRBV18,CASSPRTGEYEQYF,TGTGCCAGCTCACCAAGAACAGGGGAGTACGAGCAGTACTTC
NA,NA,TRBJ1-3,TRBV6-1,CASSETVLVGNTIYF,TGTGCCAGCAGTGAGACAGTTTTGGTTGGAAACACCATATATTTT
TRBD2,NA,TRBJ2-7,TRBV11-2,CASSLGTSGRWSYEQYF,TGTGCCAGCAGTTTGGGGACTAGCGGGAGATGGTCCTACGAGCAGTACTTC
NA,NA,TRBJ1-5,TRBV19,CASSPSNQPQHF,TGTGCCAGCTCCCCGAGCAATCAGCCCCAGCATTTT
TRBD2,NA,TRBJ2-7,TRBV7-6,CASSLVASGRGNYEQYF,TGTGCCAGCAGCTTAGTGGCCAGCGGGAGGGGTAACTACGAGCAGTACTTC
NA,NA,TRBJ1-1,TRBV5-6,CASSLVQGKDTEAFF,TGTGCCAGCAGCTTGGTCCAGGGTAAGGACACTGAAGCTTTCTTT
TRBD2,once,TRBJ2-2,TRBV6-7,CASTPTLAGGRGGELFF,TGTGCCAGCACCCCGACACTAGCGGGAGGCCGGGGCGGGGAGCTGTTTTTT
NA,few,TRBJ1-5,TRBV29-1,CSVEGGGLANQPQHF,TGCAGCGTTGAAGGGGGAGGCCTAGCCAATCAGCCCCAGCATTTT
TRBD2,NA,TRBJ2-7,TRBV18,CASSPHGGTYEQYF,TGTGCCAGCTCACCACACGGGGGGACCTACGAGCAGTACTTC
NA,NA,TRBJ2-2,TRBV7-2,CASSSRQGHGELFF,TGTGCCAGCAGCTCACGCCAGGGGCACGGGGAGCTGTTTTTT
NA,NA,TRBJ2-1,TRBV20-1,CSASIHRRYEQFF,TGCAGTGCTAGTATCCATAGGCGGTATGAGCAGTTCTTC
TRBD1,NA,TRBJ2-3,TRBV27,CASGTTGTISTDTQYF,TGTGCCAGCGGCACGACAGGGACGATCAGCACAGATACGCAGTATTTT
NA,NA,TRBJ2-3,TRBV12-3/TRBV12-4,CASSFEGTDTQYF,TGTGCCAGCAGTTTTGAGGGAACAGATACGCAGTATTTT
NA,once,TRBJ2-3,TRBV7-9,CASSLERVTDTQYF,TGTGCCAGCAGCTTAGAGCGGGTAACAGATACGCAGTATTTT
NA,NA,TRBJ2-1,TRBV7-2,CASRGGATSYNEQFF,TGTGCCAGCAGGGGGGGGGCTACCTCCTACAATGAGCAGTTCTTC
TRBD2,NA,TRBJ2-7,TRBV7-2,CASSLGPSGSSLSDF,TGTGCCAGCAGCTTAGGGCCTAGCGGGAGCTCGCTGAGCGACTTC
TRBD2,NA,TRBJ2-1,TRBV4-3,CASSLGPLVLPGGEQFF,TGCGCCAGCAGCCTTGGTCCATTAGTGCTCCCCGGGGGGGAGCAGTTCTTC
NA,NA,TRBJ2-1,TRBV4-3,CASSQSGSHEQFF,TGCGCCAGCAGCCAATCGGGGAGCCATGAGCAGTTCTTC
TRBD1,NA,TRBJ1-2,TRBV18,CASSKSGTGIDYGYTF,TGTGCCAGCTCAAAATCCGGGACAGGGATTGACTATGGCTACACCTTC
NA,NA,TRBJ1-1,TRBV11-2,CASSSDTEAFF,TGTGCCAGCAGCTCAGACACTGAAGCTTTCTTT
NA,NA,TRBJ2-7,TRBV18,CASSPGRDYSYEQYF,TGTGCCAGCTCACCGGGGCGGGATTACTCCTACGAGCAGTACTTC
NA,NA,TRBJ2-2,TRBV4-1,CASSQDYSNTGELFF,TGCGCCAGCAGCCAAGATTATTCGAACACCGGGGAGCTGTTTTTT
NA,NA,TRBJ2-5,TRBV7-2,CASSPANRRKTQYF,TGTGCCAGCAGCCCAGCGAATCGAAGAAAGACCCAGTACTTC
NA,NA,TRBJ1-1,TRBV7-9,CASSPRQSNTEAFF,TGTGCCAGCAGCCCCCGACAATCGAACACTGAAGCTTTCTTT
NA,NA,TRBJ1-5,TRBV6-2/TRBV6-3,CASSRGGISNQPQHF,TGTGCCAGCAGCCGAGGGGGTATAAGCAATCAGCCCCAGCATTTT
NA,NA,TRBJ2-7,TRBV29-1,CSVASSYEQYF,TGCAGCGTTGCATCCTCCTACGAGCAGTACTTC
NA,NA,TRBJ2-7,TRBV12-3/TRBV12-4,CASSFRGNEQYF,TGTGCCAGCAGTTTTAGGGGGAACGAGCAGTACTTC
NA,NA,TRBJ1-2,TRBV2,CASSPNSNYGYTF,TGTGCCAGCAGTCCCAACTCTAACTATGGCTACACCTTC
NA,NA,TRBJ2-2,TRBV7-6,CASSLYATGQNTGELFF,TGTGCCAGCAGCTTATACGCGACGGGACAGAACACCGGGGAGCTGTTTTTT
TRBD1,NA,TRBJ1-1,TRBV15,CATSVRTGLTEAFF,TGTGCCACCAGCGTAAGGACAGGGCTGACTGAAGCTTTCTTT
TRBD1,NA,TRBJ1-5,TRBV30,CAWSVQGFQPQHF,TGTGCCTGGAGTGTACAGGGGTTTCAGCCCCAGCATTTT
TRBD2,NA,TRBJ2-1,TRBV28,CASRFLAGGNNEQFF,TGTGCCAGCAGGTTCCTAGCGGGAGGAAACAATGAGCAGTTCTTC
TRBD2,NA,TRBJ2-3,TRBV18,CASSPPPGRADTQYF,TGTGCCAGCTCACCACCACCCGGGAGGGCAGATACGCAGTATTTT
TRBD1,NA,TRBJ2-3,TRBV9,CASSLGQRTDTQYF,TGTGCCAGCAGCTTGGGACAGAGGACAGATACGCAGTATTTT
NA,NA,TRBJ2-4,TRBV27,CASSLSEPTGGIQYF,TGTGCCAGCAGTTTATCGGAACCAACCGGGGGCATTCAGTACTTC